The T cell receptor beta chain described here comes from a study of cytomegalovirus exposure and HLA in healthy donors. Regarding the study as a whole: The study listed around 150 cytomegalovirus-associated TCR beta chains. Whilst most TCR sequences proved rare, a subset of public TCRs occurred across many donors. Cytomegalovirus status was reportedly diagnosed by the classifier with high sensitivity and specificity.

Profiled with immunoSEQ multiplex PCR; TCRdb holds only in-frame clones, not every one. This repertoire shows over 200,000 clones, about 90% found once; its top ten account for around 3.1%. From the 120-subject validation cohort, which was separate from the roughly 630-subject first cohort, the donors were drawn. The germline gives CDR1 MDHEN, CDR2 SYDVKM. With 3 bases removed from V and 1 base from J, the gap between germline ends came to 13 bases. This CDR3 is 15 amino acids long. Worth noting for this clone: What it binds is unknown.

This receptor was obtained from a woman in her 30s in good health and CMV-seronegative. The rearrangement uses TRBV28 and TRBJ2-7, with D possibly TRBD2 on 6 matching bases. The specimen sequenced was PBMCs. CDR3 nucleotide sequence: TGTGCCAGCAGTTTTTTCGGGGGAAAATCCTACGAGCAGTACTTC. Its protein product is CASSFFGGKSYEQYF.